The 21 T cell receptor beta chains below all came from one sample that was sequenced in a study of human T cells and chemical hapten exposure. Time point in this sample: patch test 2, 6 weeks after DPC sensitization. The treatment was: therapeutic diphenylcyclopropenone sensitization with weekly scalp DPC. TCRdb reprocessed the RACE reads via MiXCR and lists one record per CDR3 protein. Among tens of thousands of distinct CDR3 sequences listed, approximately 10% were seen once. Material: whole blood, obtained in connection with sensitization to the hapten diphenylcyclopropenone (DPC). The receptors were sampled from a man aged 35-49 years with alopecia areata. Some clones in this sample may be carry-over from other donors' samples.

The rearrangement uses TRBV9 and TRBJ2-7; D remains ambiguous. The CDR3 is 15 residues long. CDR1 is SGDLS, CDR2 YYNGEE, per germline. The V gene lost 0 bases and the J gene lost 4 bases, with 14 bases spanning the gap. The CDR3 is CASSVGAVLGYEQYF. CDR3 DNA: TGTGCCAGCAGCGTAGGGGCAGTATTAGGTTACGAGCAGTACTTC.

The chain has TRBV9 and TRBJ2-7, with D possibly TRBD1 on 7 matching bases. Deletions cut 1 base from V and 3 bases from J, with 14 bases between. The CDR3 extends over 15 amino acids. CDR1 is SGDLS and CDR2 is YYNGEE in the germline V gene. The CDR3 loop is CASSVQGGSHYEQYF. The CDR3 region has the DNA TGTGCCAGCAGCGTACAGGGGGGTTCCCACTACGAGCAGTACTTC.

The rearrangement joins TRBV14 to TRBJ2-1, with D perhaps TRBD1 (6 bases). Germline V gene sequence: CDR1 SGHDN, CDR2 FVKESK. The CDR3 is made up of 15 amino acids. Trimming took off 1 base at V and 3 bases at J, with 10 bases between the two ends. The CDR3 DNA reads as TGTGCCAGCAGCCAAGTTGGACAGTTCTACAATGAGCAGTTCTTC. It is translated as CASSQVGQFYNEQFF.

This clonotype was found a few times. The chain joins TRBV4-3 to TRBJ2-5; possible D gene TRBD1, 6 bases. In germline, CDR1 is LGHNA, CDR2 YSLEER. The CDR3 runs 15 residues. Trimming took 3 bases from V and 2 from J, leaving 13 bases between them. This CDR3 is CASSQGHGPQETQYF. DNA of the CDR3: TGCGCCAGCAGCCAGGGACACGGACCGCAAGAGACCCAGTACTTC.

In this sample, this clonotype turned up a few times. The V gene is TRBV2, the J gene TRBJ2-7; 9 bases fit TRBD2. Germline loops: CDR1 SNHLY, CDR2 FYNNEI. This CDR3 region has 14 residues. The junction had 14 bases not matched to a gene; V was cut back by 10 bases and J by 7 bases. This CDR3 reads CATSLEREVGEQYF. CDR3 DNA sequence: TGTGCCACCTCGCTTGAGCGGGAGGTCGGGGAGCAGTACTTC. Full variable domain (remainder filled in from reference TRBV2 and TRBJ2-7): EPEVTQTPSHQVTQMGQEVILRCVPISNHLYFYWYRQILGQKVEFLVSFYNNEISEKSEIFDDQFSVERPDGSNFTLKIRSTKLEDSAMYFCATSLEREVGEQYFGPGTRLTVT.

As regards this clonotype: At one end the junction does not follow the germline gene, possibly because of a read error. This chain links TRBV7-2 with TRBJ2-3; 9 positions agree with TRBD2. This CDR3 has 15 residues. The germline CDR1 and CDR2 sequences are SGHTA and FQGNSA. CDR3 coding DNA: TGTGCCAACAGCTTAACGGCGGGAGGGCAACATACGCAGTATTTT. It encodes CANSLTAGGQHTQYF.

This rearrangement joins TRBV27 to TRBJ1-2; D is unclear. This CDR3 has 13 residues. V was cut by 7 bases and J by 0 bases, with 9 bases left in between. In germline, CDR1 is MNHEY, CDR2 SMNVEV (reference sequence). CDR3 bases: TGTGCCAGCACCATTGGACCTAACTATGGCTACACCTTC. It is translated as CASTIGPNYGYTF.

This clonotype appeared a few times. The chain recombines TRBV12-3 or TRBV12-4 with TRBJ1-1; D is unclear. The CDR3 contains 14 residues. Trimming left V 5 bases short and J 1 base short, with 11 bases between. CDR3 sequence (DNA): TGTGCCAGCAGTCCCGGAGCTAAGAACACTGAAGCTTTCTTT. Translated: CASSPGAKNTEAFF.

This clonotype was picked up many times. The chain has TRBV7-6 and TRBJ1-4, with 9 positions matching TRBD1. From germline, CDR1 is SGHVS and CDR2 FNYEAQ. V was clipped by 0 bases and J by 8 bases; unmatched bases: 7. The CDR3 runs 16 residues. The CDR3 nucleotides read TGTGCCAGCAGCTTAGCCGCCGGGACAGGGCGAGAAAAACTGTTTTTT. Translation: CASSLAAGTGREKLFF.

By share of the sample, this clonotype is large (0.1 to 1%). The chain couples TRBV27 to TRBJ1-1; 8 positions agree with TRBD1. Looked up from germline, CDR1 is MNHEY and CDR2 is SMNVEV (reference sequence). The CDR3 is made up of 16 amino acids. Losses at the gene ends were 0 bases for V and 4 bases for J; bases not matched to a gene: 7. The CDR3 region has the DNA TGTGCCAGCAGTTTATCCCTGACAGGGGTGAGCACTGAAGCTTTCTTT. Its translation: CASSLSLTGVSTEAFF.

The chain couples TRBV28 to TRBJ2-4; 9 positions match TRBD2. J was trimmed by 6 bases and V by 5 bases; bases with no gene match: 17. Per the germline V gene, CDR1 is MDHEN and CDR2 is SYDVKM. The CDR3 is 18 residues long. The DNA of the CDR3 is TGTGCCAGCAGTCGGACCTCGACTAGCGGCCCTAAGGGAAACATTCAGTACTTC. Amino acid sequence: CASSRTSTSGPKGNIQYF.

V is TRBV5-1 and J is TRBJ2-1; 9 bases are a match to TRBD2. The CDR3 spans 16 residues. Germline V gene lookup returns CDR1 SGHRS and CDR2 YFSETQ. Trimming at V came to 2 bases and at J to 8 bases, leaving 11 bases not matched to a gene. CDR3 DNA: TGCGCCAGCAGCTTTAGCGGGAGTGTTGGTATCGATGAGCAGTTCTTC. Translation gives CASSFSGSVGIDEQFF.

CDR3 sequence: CASSPRTSLYEQYF. The CDR3 bases are TGTGCCAGCAGCCCAAGGACTTCTCTCTACGAGCAGTACTTC. The chain has TRBV7-2 and TRBJ2-7; maybe TRBD2 (5 bases). Germline values: CDR1 SGHTA, CDR2 FQGNSA. CDR3 length: 14 amino acids. Trimming removed 5 bases from V and 3 bases from J, with 14 bases in between.

This clonotype has ten or more counts. The chain joins TRBV11-2 to TRBJ2-4; 10 nucleotides match TRBD1. The CDR3 sequence is 17 residues long. With V trimmed by 0 bases and J by 9 bases, 11 bases remained unmatched. The V gene's germline CDR1 is SGHAT and CDR2 FQNNGV. The CDR3 region is CASSLEVVGQGSAIQYF. The CDR3 DNA is TGTGCCAGCAGCTTAGAGGTGGTGGGACAGGGGTCAGCCATTCAGTACTTC.

This chain connects TRBV11-2 to TRBJ2-1; no reliable D call. V gave up 0 bases and J gave up 1 base, with 7 bases separating them. This CDR3 spans 15 amino acids. Germline V gives CDR1 SGHAT, CDR2 FQNNGV. CDR3 in amino acids: CASSLDPASYNEQFF. The CDR3 DNA reads as TGTGCCAGCAGCTTAGACCCGGCGTCCTACAATGAGCAGTTCTTC. Based on the CDR3 plus reference TRBV11-2 and TRBJ2-1, the full variable domain is EAGVAQSPRYKIIEKRQSVAFWCNPISGHATLYWYQQILGQGPKLLIQFQNNGVVDDSQLPKDRFSAERLKGVDSTLKIQPAKLEDSAVYLCASSLDPASYNEQFFGPGTRLTVL.

The chain is built from TRBV11-2 and TRBJ2-1; no clear D. CDR3 length: 13 amino acids. Germline V CDR1 and CDR2: SGHAT, FQNNGV. The V end was cut by 5 bases, the J end by 2 bases, with 7 bases between. CDR3 protein: CASSPFTYNEQFF. In DNA, the CDR3 is TGTGCCAGCAGCCCGTTCACCTACAATGAGCAGTTCTTC.

This chain joins TRBV5-1 and TRBJ1-4; D is ambiguous. This CDR3 has 15 residues. CDR1 is SGHRS, CDR2 YFSETQ, per germline. V lost 3 bases to trimming and J lost 8 bases, with 17 bases between them. CDR3 amino acids: CASSSGSPAPEKLFF. The DNA for the CDR3 is TGCGCCAGCAGCTCGGGGTCTCCGGCGCCAGAAAAACTGTTTTTT.

Ten or more counts support this clonotype. The chain links TRBV4-3 to TRBJ2-7, with TRBD2 as a possible D gene (5 bases). This CDR3 has 15 amino acids. Germline V gives CDR1 LGHNA, CDR2 YSLEER. V lost 0 bases, J lost 1 base, and 10 bases lay in between. CDR3 nucleotide sequence: TGCGCCAGCAGCCAAGATATGAGAGGGTCCTACGAGCAGTACTTC. Amino acids: CASSQDMRGSYEQYF.

The chain uses TRBV28 and TRBJ1-1, with D perhaps matching TRBD1 (5 bases). V lost 10 bases and J 5 bases, leaving 20 bases between the germline ends. This CDR3 has 14 amino acids. The germline V gene has CDR1 MDHEN and CDR2 SYDVKM. Here the CDR3 DNA reads TGTGCCACCAAGGGCGGGGCGGGAGGAACTGAAGCTTTCTTT. Translation: CATKGGAGGTEAFF.

The chain uses TRBV12-3 or TRBV12-4 and TRBJ2-7; TRBD1 is a possible D gene (6 bases). V dropped 8 bases and J dropped 5 bases, with 13 bases sitting between them. This CDR3 has 12 amino acids. The CDR3 bases are TGTGCCAGCCCCGCAGGGGCCCACGAGCAGTACGTC. This sequence encodes CASPAGAHEQYV.

This chain links TRBV4-3 with TRBJ2-5; 13 bases match TRBD2. Trimming at V came to 0 bases and at J to 4 bases, leaving 11 bases not matched to a gene. CDR1 and CDR2 (germline): LGHNA, YSLEER. The CDR3 is made up of 19 amino acids. The DNA for the CDR3 is TGCGCCAGCAGCCAAGAGCCCGGACCCCGACTAGCGGGAGGAGAGACCCAGTACTTC. Its protein product is CASSQEPGPRLAGGETQYF.